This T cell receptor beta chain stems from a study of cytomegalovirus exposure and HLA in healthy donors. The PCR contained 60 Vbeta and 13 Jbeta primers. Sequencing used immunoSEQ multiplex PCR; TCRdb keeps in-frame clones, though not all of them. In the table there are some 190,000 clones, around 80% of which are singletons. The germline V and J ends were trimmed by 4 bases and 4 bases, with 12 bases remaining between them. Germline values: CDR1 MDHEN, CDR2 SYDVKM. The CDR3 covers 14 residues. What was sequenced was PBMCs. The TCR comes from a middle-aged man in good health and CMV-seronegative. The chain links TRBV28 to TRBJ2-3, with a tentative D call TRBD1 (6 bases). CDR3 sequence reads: CASSYQGIPDTQYF. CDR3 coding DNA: TGTGCCAGCAGTTACCAGGGGATCCCAGATACGCAGTATTTT.